This TCR beta chain was identified during a study of PD-1 blockade in classical Hodgkin lymphoma. Autologous stem cell transplantation was followed by relapse in every patient, and brentuximab vedotin exposure varied. Profiling relied on immunoSEQ multiplex PCR, and the TCRdb table lists in-frame clones only, not all of them. The top ten clones hold over 20% of a sample with roughly 20,000 clones, under 80% of them seen once. The starting material was peripheral blood mononuclear cells (PBMCs), obtained at baseline. The TCR originated in a human donor with classical Hodgkin lymphoma.

CDR3 nucleotides: TGTGCCAGCAGCATACAGGGGTTCAGCAATCAGCCCCAGCATTTT. This gives the protein CASSIQGFSNQPQHF. The chain carries TRBV7-9 and TRBJ1-5; 7 bases line up with TRBD1. The V gene's germline CDR1 is SEHNR and CDR2 FQNEAQ (reference sequence). V trimming: 5 bases; J trimming: 1 base; junction bases outside the gene matches: 5. The CDR3 contains 15 residues. Variable domain in full (rest from reference TRBV7-9 and TRBJ1-5): DTGVSQNPRHKITKRGQNVTFRCDPISEHNRLYWYRQTLGQGPEFLTYFQNEAQLEKSRLLSDRFSAERPKGSFSTLEIQRTEQGDSAMYLCASSIQGFSNQPQHFGDGTRLSIL.